These T cell receptor beta chains were read from a single sample in a study of blood T cell repertoires in COVID-19. The data were produced by immunoSEQ multiplex PCR, yet TCRdb's version contains in-frame clones alone and is incomplete. This repertoire shows some 290,000 clones, 88% found once; its top ten account for around 11%. The sample taken for sequencing was peripheral blood. Receptor source: a woman aged 30 to 39 with COVID-19, enrolled during active disease. Both conserved end residues are part of each CDR3. Fields, in order: J gene, V gene, D gene, clone size, CDR3 protein, CDR3 DNA. D genes are given only for firm matches. Part of the rows lack a size; the others show once, few, many or a class for expanded clones.

J gene: TRBJ1-2
V gene: TRBV3-1/TRBV3-2
D gene: .
clone size: .
CDR3 protein: CASSPMRAGKVYGYTF
CDR3 DNA: TGTGCCAGCAGCCCGATGAGAGCAGGAAAGGTCTATGGCTACACCTTC

J gene: TRBJ2-1
V gene: TRBV19
D gene: TRBD2
clone size: once
CDR3 protein: CASSISGRGDEQFF
CDR3 DNA: TGTGCCAGTAGTATTAGCGGGAGAGGCGATGAGCAGTTCTTC

J gene: TRBJ1-1
V gene: TRBV19
D gene: TRBD1
clone size: .
CDR3 protein: CASSTIRGRYTEAFF
CDR3 DNA: TGTGCCAGTAGTACCATCAGGGGGCGTTACACTGAAGCTTTCTTT

J gene: TRBJ1-2
V gene: TRBV7-9
D gene: .
clone size: .
CDR3 protein: CASSLGIGDYGYTF
CDR3 DNA: TGTGCCAGCAGCTTAGGAATCGGGGACTATGGCTACACCTTC

J gene: TRBJ1-2
V gene: TRBV9
D gene: .
clone size: few
CDR3 protein: CASSVAIGFGYTF
CDR3 DNA: TGTGCCAGCAGCGTAGCGATCGGTTTTGGCTACACCTTC

J gene: TRBJ2-1
V gene: TRBV7-9
D gene: .
clone size: .
CDR3 protein: CASSPSPPTLHEQFF
CDR3 DNA: TGTGCCAGCAGCCCTTCCCCGCCGACTCTGCATGAGCAGTTCTTC

J gene: TRBJ2-7
V gene: TRBV27
D gene: TRBD2
clone size: .
CDR3 protein: CASSFTSGTYEQYF
CDR3 DNA: TGTGCCAGCAGTTTTACTAGCGGGACCTACGAGCAGTACTTC

J gene: TRBJ2-5
V gene: TRBV19
D gene: .
clone size: once
CDR3 protein: CASSRGTSQETQYF
CDR3 DNA: TGTGCCAGTAGTAGGGGGACTTCCCAAGAGACCCAGTACTTC

J gene: TRBJ1-5
V gene: TRBV10-3
D gene: .
clone size: once
CDR3 protein: CAISVQDHQPQHF
CDR3 DNA: TGTGCCATCAGTGTACAGGACCATCAGCCCCAGCATTTT

J gene: TRBJ1-3
V gene: TRBV7-9
D gene: .
clone size: once
CDR3 protein: CASSPQGAGNTIYF
CDR3 DNA: TGTGCCAGCAGCCCACAGGGTGCTGGAAACACCATATATTTT

J gene: TRBJ1-2
V gene: TRBV6-5
D gene: .
clone size: .
CDR3 protein: CASRSTANYGYTF
CDR3 DNA: TGTGCCAGCAGGTCGACAGCTAACTATGGCTACACCTTC

J gene: TRBJ2-1
V gene: TRBV4-1
D gene: TRBD2
clone size: .
CDR3 protein: CASSPRSGSSFSYNEQFF
CDR3 DNA: TGCGCCAGCAGCCCCCGTAGCGGGAGTTCTTTCTCCTACAATGAGCAGTTCTTC

J gene: TRBJ2-3
V gene: TRBV9
D gene: .
clone size: once
CDR3 protein: CASSVGLASTDTQYF
CDR3 DNA: TGTGCCAGCAGCGTAGGGCTAGCTAGCACAGATACGCAGTATTTT

J gene: TRBJ1-2
V gene: TRBV7-9
D gene: .
clone size: .
CDR3 protein: CASSRQREYGYTF
CDR3 DNA: TGTGCCAGCAGCCGACAGAGAGAGTATGGCTACACCTTC

J gene: TRBJ2-2
V gene: TRBV5-1
D gene: .
clone size: .
CDR3 protein: CASSPSGGGAGELFF
CDR3 DNA: TGCGCCAGCAGCCCCTCTGGGGGAGGCGCCGGGGAGCTGTTTTTT